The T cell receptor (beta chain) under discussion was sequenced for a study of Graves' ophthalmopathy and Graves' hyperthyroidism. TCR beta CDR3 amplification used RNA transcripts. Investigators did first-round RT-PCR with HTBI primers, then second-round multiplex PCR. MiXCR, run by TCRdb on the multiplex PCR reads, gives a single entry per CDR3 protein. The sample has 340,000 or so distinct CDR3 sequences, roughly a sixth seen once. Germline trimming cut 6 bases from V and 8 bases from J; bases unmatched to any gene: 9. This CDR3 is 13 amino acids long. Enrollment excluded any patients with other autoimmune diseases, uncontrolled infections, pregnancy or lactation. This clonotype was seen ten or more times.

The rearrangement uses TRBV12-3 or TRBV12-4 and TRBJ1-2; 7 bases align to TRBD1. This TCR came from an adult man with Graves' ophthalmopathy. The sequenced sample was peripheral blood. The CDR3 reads CASSSDRVGGYTF. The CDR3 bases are TGTGCCAGCAGCTCCGACAGGGTCGGCGGCTACACCTTC.